The T cell receptor beta chain described here comes from a study of T-cell reconstitution after alpha-beta-depleted transplantation in children. Unique molecular identifiers were incorporated when the TCRbeta library was constructed. TCRdb re-called the PCR reads through MiXCR, storing one row per CDR3 protein. The data show 85,000 to 120,000 distinct CDR3 sequences, 4.5% to 7.5% seen once. Study-wide results and caveats: Counts and diversity of T cells one year after transplant came mostly from newly produced T cells. Elevated TCRbeta diversity at day 60 was traced, in some patients, to surviving recipient T cells and thymic progenitors. By about two months after transplant, alpha-beta T cells reportedly arose from several hundred graft clones that had expanded.

CDR3 size: 15 residues. The germline CDR1 and CDR2 sequences are MDHEN and SYDVKM. V lost 4 bases and J lost 7, with 17 bases in between. Ten or more counts support this clonotype. The antigen remains undetermined. The starting material was PBMCs, mostly from graft donor cells, obtained 60 days after TCRalphabeta/CD19-depleted stem cell transplant. The V gene is TRBV28, the J gene TRBJ2-1, with a weak D call TRBD2 (5 bases). This sequence originates from a female patient aged 2 to 10 who had a stem cell transplant for Fanconi anemia, so the T cells may come from the graft donor. The CDR3 protein is CASSSGELVINEQFF. The DNA for the CDR3 is TGTGCCAGCAGTTCCGGGGAGCTTGTTATAAATGAGCAGTTCTTC.